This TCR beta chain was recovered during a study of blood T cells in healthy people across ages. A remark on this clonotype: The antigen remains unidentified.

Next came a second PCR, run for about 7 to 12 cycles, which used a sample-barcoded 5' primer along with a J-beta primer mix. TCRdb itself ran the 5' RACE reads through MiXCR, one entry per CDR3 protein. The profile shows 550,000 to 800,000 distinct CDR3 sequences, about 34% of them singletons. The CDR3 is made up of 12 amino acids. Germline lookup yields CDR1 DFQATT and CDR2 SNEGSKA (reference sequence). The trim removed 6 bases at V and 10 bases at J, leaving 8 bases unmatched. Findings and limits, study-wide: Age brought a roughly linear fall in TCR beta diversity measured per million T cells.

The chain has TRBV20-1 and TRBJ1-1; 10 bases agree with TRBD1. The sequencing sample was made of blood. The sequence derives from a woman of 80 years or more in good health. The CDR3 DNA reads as TGCAGTGCGAGACAGGGGGCACTCCGAGCTTTCTTT. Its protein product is CSARQGALRAFF.